This T cell receptor beta chain was captured in a study of T cells after yellow fever vaccination. V dropped 6 bases and J dropped 4; count of bases not matched to a gene: 10. Germline-derived CDR1 and CDR2 are KGHSH and LQKENI. This CDR3 has 16 residues. This clonotype was detected a few times. The antigen is undetermined. Study-wide points: Relatively few clonotypes were ones that appeared in both CD4 and CD8 compartments.

One entry per CDR3 protein, called by TCRdb with MiXCR from the 5' RACE reads. This table holds approximately 600,000 distinct CDR3 sequences, about 12% found once. The V gene is TRBV18, the J gene TRBJ2-2; 8 bases are a match to TRBD1. Material: PBMCs, obtained on the day of the yellow fever booster vaccination. This receptor was taken from a man aged 25-45 years who received the YFV17D yellow fever vaccine. This chain's CDR3 is CASSPQGARGTGELFF. The CDR3 nucleotides read TGTGCCAGCTCGCCTCAGGGGGCGCGAGGCACCGGGGAGCTGTTTTTT.